Described below is a single T cell receptor beta chain sequence and its context. Relative to the germline gene, one junction end is altered; a read error may explain this. Germline lookup yields CDR1 SNHLY and CDR2 FYNNEI. The CDR3 totals 15 residues. Per the study methods: Using reference gene primer amplification, nucleated cell counts were estimated. Clones were sequenced by immunoSEQ multiplex PCR, and TCRdb holds only the in-frame ones, with some missing. The DNA was the basis for D and trimming; V, J and clone size are from that table. This table holds 100,000 or so clones, around 90% found once. The data are from a study of blood T cell repertoires in COVID-19. As for the study in general: Both acute and convalescent COVID-19 samples were obtained from the United States, Italy and Spain. The analysed material was cDNA or gDNA that came from T cells, B-cell-depleted T cells, or PBMCs.

The receptor was derived from a woman aged 55-75 years with acute or convalescent COVID-19. Material: peripheral blood. J is TRBJ1-3 and V is TRBV2; 8 nucleotides line up with TRBD1. The CDR3 reads CASSRDRLSGDTIYF. DNA of the CDR3: TGTGCCAGCAGCCGGGACAGGCTCTCTGGAGACACCATATATTTT.